In its sample, the clone carrying this TCR beta chain was seen many times. The V end lost 3 bases, the J end lost 2 bases, and 8 bases lay between the germline ends. This CDR3 region has 13 residues. The data stem from a study of T cells in Graves' hyperthyroidism and ophthalmopathy. Amplification of TCR beta CDR3 regions used RNA as the template. TCR CDR3 regions were first amplified by RT-PCR with HTBI primers. Using its own MiXCR run on the multiplex PCR reads, TCRdb lists one record per CDR3 protein. The table lists around 600,000 distinct CDR3 sequences, 14% of them singletons. The specimen sequenced was blood. V gene TRBV12-3 or TRBV12-4 combines with J gene TRBJ2-7, with a possible D match to TRBD1 (6 bases). The clonotype originates from a woman aged 18-30 years with Graves' ophthalmopathy. The CDR3 DNA is TGTGCCAGCAGTTTTTACAGGGCCTACGAGCAGTACTTC. Amino acid sequence: CASSFYRAYEQYF.